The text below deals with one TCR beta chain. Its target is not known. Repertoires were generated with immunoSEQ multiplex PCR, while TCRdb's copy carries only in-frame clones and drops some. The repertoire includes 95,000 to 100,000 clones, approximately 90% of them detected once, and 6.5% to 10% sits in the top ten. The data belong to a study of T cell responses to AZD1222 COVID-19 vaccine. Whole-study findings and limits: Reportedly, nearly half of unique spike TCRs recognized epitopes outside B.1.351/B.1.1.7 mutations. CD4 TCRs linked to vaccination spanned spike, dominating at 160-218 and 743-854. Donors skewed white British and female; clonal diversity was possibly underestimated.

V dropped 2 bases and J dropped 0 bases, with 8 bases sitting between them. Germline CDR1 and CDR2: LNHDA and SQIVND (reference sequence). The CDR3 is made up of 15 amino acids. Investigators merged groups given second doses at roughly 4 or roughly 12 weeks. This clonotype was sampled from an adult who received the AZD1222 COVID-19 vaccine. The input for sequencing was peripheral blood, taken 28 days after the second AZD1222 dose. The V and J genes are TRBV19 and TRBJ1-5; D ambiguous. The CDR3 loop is CASSIPTYSNQPQHF. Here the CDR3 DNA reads TGTGCCAGTAGTATACCCACCTATAGCAATCAGCCCCAGCATTTT.